This T cell receptor (beta chain) was documented in a study of CD8 T cells in ankylosing spondylitis. General study findings and limits: Some of the motif variants had earlier been found in reactive arthritis patients' fluid and blood. It appeared that ankylosing spondylitis blood was characterized by a TCR beta motif of roughly 8 highly homologous variants. Reportedly, significant enrichment of disease-linked clones occurred in matched ankylosing spondylitis synovial fluid.

The ends were cut back, 6 bases at V and 5 bases at J, with 21 bases in the middle. The CDR3 spans 16 residues. Germline loops: CDR1 SGHTS, CDR2 YDEGEE. Points on this clonotype: Its matching antigen is unknown.

As the method for making TCR beta libraries, quantitative 5'-RACE with molecular barcodes was used. TCRdb ran MiXCR on the 5' RACE reads and lists one entry per CDR3 protein. The table records approximately 300,000 distinct CDR3 sequences, about 20% of them present only once. The receptor was isolated from a male donor with ankylosing spondylitis or in good health (not recorded which). The sequenced material came from blood, either unsorted or a sorted T cell fraction (not recorded which). The J gene is TRBJ1-5, the V gene TRBV5-8; D is possibly TRBD1 (5 bases). This chain's CDR3 is CASIDFQGGGYQPQHF. The CDR3 nucleotides are TGTGCCAGCATCGATTTCCAGGGTGGGGGATATCAGCCCCAGCATTTT.